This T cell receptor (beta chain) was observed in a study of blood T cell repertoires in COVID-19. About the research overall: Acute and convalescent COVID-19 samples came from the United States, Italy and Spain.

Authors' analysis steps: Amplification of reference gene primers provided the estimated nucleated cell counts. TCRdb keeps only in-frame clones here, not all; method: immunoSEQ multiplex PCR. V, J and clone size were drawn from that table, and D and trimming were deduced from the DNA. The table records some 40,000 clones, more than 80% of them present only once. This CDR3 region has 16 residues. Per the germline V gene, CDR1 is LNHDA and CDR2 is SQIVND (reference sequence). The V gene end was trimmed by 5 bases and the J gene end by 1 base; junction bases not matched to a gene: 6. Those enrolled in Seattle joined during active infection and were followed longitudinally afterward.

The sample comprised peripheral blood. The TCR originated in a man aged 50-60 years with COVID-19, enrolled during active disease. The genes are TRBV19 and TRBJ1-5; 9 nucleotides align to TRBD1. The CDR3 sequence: CASSPQQGASNQPQHF. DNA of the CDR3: TGTGCCAGTAGTCCTCAACAGGGGGCGAGCAATCAGCCCCAGCATTTT.